The T cell receptor beta chain under discussion was sequenced for a study of blood T cell repertoires in COVID-19. About the study: Samples taken during acute and convalescent COVID-19 were collected in the United States, Italy and Spain.

Losses at the gene ends were 5 bases for V and 5 bases for J; bases not matched to a gene: 10. CDR3 length equals 15 residues. Germline lookup yields CDR1 SEHNR and CDR2 FQNEAQ (reference sequence). Produced via immunoSEQ multiplex PCR; TCRdb's table is partial and in-frame only. The sample lists about 250,000 clones; roughly 82% were seen once. The V call is TRBV7-9, the J call TRBJ1-1; 8 nucleotides match TRBD1. This sequence was found in a woman aged 70-85 years with acute or convalescent COVID-19. Sequenced input: peripheral blood. DNA of the CDR3: TGTGCCAGCAGCGCTACGACAGGGGTTGGGACTGAAGCTTTCTTT. As protein: CASSATTGVGTEAFF.